The 25 T cell receptor beta chains below were found in one sample sequenced in a study of control samples from healthy donors and cancer patients. The method was immunoSEQ multiplex PCR; TCRdb's version includes in-frame clones alone and lacks a portion of them. This sample carries roughly 180,000 clones, about 90% of them seen once, and the ten largest clones take around 2%. Sequencing used blood. The origin of the receptors is a woman between 35 and 50 years old in good health.

The chain recombines TRBV4-1 with TRBJ1-1; perhaps TRBD1 as D (6 bases). The V and J ends lost 3 bases and 4 bases respectively, with 21 bases between them. The CDR3 consists of 17 residues. CDR1 is MGHRA and CDR2 is YSYEKL in the germline V gene. The CDR3 region is CASSHQTGQGIFTEAFF. The CDR3 DNA is TGCGCCAGCAGCCACCAGACGGGGCAGGGGATTTTCACTGAAGCTTTCTTT.

The chain couples TRBV6-6 to TRBJ1-1; tentatively, D is TRBD1 (6 bases). The CDR3 covers 13 residues. V lost 6 bases, J lost 3 bases, and 11 bases lay in between. Germline lookup yields CDR1 MNHNY and CDR2 SVGAGI (reference sequence). The DNA of the CDR3 is TGTGCCAGCAGAACAGGGTTCGACACTGAAGCTTTCTTT. It specifies CASRTGFDTEAFF.

The J gene is TRBJ1-4, the V gene TRBV5-1, with TRBD1 as a possible D gene (6 bases). The V gene lost 2 bases and the J gene lost 6 bases, with 11 bases spanning the gap. The CDR3 runs 14 residues. The germline V gene encodes CDR1 SGHRS and CDR2 YFSETQ. CDR3 in amino acids: CASSLERGDEKLFF. CDR3 nucleotide sequence: TGCGCCAGCAGCTTAGAGAGGGGGGATGAAAAACTGTTTTTT.

V is TRBV11-3 and J is TRBJ1-4, with D perhaps matching TRBD1 (6 bases). The CDR3 runs 18 residues. The V gene's germline CDR1 is SGHNT and CDR2 YENEEA. V was clipped by 6 bases and J by 2 bases, with 22 bases between them. CDR3 nucleotide sequence: TGTGCCAGCAGGCCAACCCGGGCCCGGGGGCCCACTAATGAAAAACTGTTTTTT. This codes for CASRPTRARGPTNEKLFF. The entire variable domain, with the rest obtained from reference TRBV11-3 and TRBJ1-4, is as follows: EAGVVQSPRYKIIEKKQPVAFWCNPISGHNTLYWYLQNLGQGPELLIRYENEEAVDDSQLPKDRFSAERLKGVDSTLKIQPAELGDSAVYLCASRPTRARGPTNEKLFFGSGTQLSVL.

This chain uses TRBV6-5 with TRBJ1-5; maybe TRBD1 (5 bases). V lost 5 bases and J 5 bases, leaving 16 bases between the germline ends. Germline V gene lookup returns CDR1 MNHEY and CDR2 SVGAGI. The CDR3 consists of 15 residues. CDR3 protein: CASSQNWAGDQPQHF. The DNA of the CDR3 is TGTGCCAGCAGTCAAAACTGGGCGGGGGATCAGCCCCAGCATTTT.

The chain carries TRBV28 and TRBJ2-1; 8 bases align to TRBD1. The J segment lost 3 bases and the V segment lost 7 bases, leaving 2 bases of the junction unmatched. CDR3 length equals 13 residues. Germline CDR1 and CDR2: MDHEN and SYDVKM. CDR3 in amino acids: CASTGGIYNEQFF. The CDR3 bases are TGTGCCAGCACAGGGGGCATCTACAATGAGCAGTTCTTC.

This clone was found once. The chain couples TRBV9 to TRBJ1-4; the D is unclear. The V gene lost 0 bases and the J gene lost 5 bases, with 11 bases spanning the gap. The CDR3 is 15 residues long. Germline CDR1 SGDLS, CDR2 YYNGEE. The DNA for the CDR3 is TGTGCCAGCAGCGTAGTTGGGGAAAAGAATGAAAAACTGTTTTTT. Its translation is CASSVVGEKNEKLFF.

The rearrangement links TRBV13 to TRBJ1-2; TRBD1 matches at 8 bases. Per germline, CDR1 PRHDT and CDR2 FYEKMQ (reference sequence). The CDR3 sequence is 15 residues long. After removal of 4 bases from V and 3 bases from J, the junction contained 7 bases not matched to a gene. The CDR3 region is CASSSRDRKDYGYTF. The DNA of the CDR3 is TGTGCCAGCAGCTCCCGGGACAGGAAGGACTATGGCTACACCTTC.

For the CDR3, the DNA is TGTGCCAGCAGCTTAGATAAGGAAAAACTGTTTTTT. Protein: CASSLDKEKLFF. V is TRBV11-2 and J is TRBJ1-4; D is unclear. CDR3 size: 12 residues. Germline assignment: CDR1 SGHAT and CDR2 FQNNGV. Deletions cut 0 bases from V and 8 bases from J, with 4 bases between.

The gene calls are TRBV5-1 and TRBJ2-5; no definite D call. Trimming took 1 base from V and 0 from J, leaving 7 bases between them. This CDR3 comprises 14 residues. Germline V lookup: CDR1 SGHRS, CDR2 YFSETQ. The CDR3 DNA reads as TGCGCCAGCAGCTTGACACCGTACCAAGAGACCCAGTACTTC. Translation: CASSLTPYQETQYF.

The chain joins TRBV19 to TRBJ1-5; 8 bases align to TRBD1. This CDR3 is built from 15 residues. The germline CDR1 and CDR2 sequences are LNHDA and SQIVND (reference sequence). Unmatched junction bases numbered 4, after V lost 5 bases and J lost 1 base. The DNA of the CDR3 is TGTGCCAGTAGTCCTACAGGGGGAAGCAATCAGCCCCAGCATTTT. Protein: CASSPTGGSNQPQHF.

The genes are TRBV11-1 and TRBJ2-5; D may match TRBD1 or TRBD2 (5 bases each). The CDR3 is made up of 14 amino acids. V gave up 5 bases and J gave up 1 base, with 11 bases separating them. CDR1 SGHAT and CDR2 FQDESV come from the germline V gene (reference sequence). CDR3 region: CASSRDGSQETQYF. As DNA, the CDR3 is TGTGCCAGCAGCCGGGACGGCTCCCAAGAGACCCAGTACTTC.

Turning to this clone: The sample contains more than one DNA sequence encoding this CDR3. The J gene is TRBJ1-2, the V gene TRBV5-4; unclear D gene. The CDR3 length is 12 residues. The germline V gene encodes CDR1 SGHNT and CDR2 YYREEE (reference sequence). V lost 2 bases to trimming and J lost 5 bases, with 7 bases between them. DNA of the CDR3: TGTGCCAGCAGCTTTCAAGGGTATGGCTACACCTTC. It codes for CASSFQGYGYTF.

The chain links TRBV4-2 to TRBJ2-3; 10 nucleotides line up with TRBD2. Germline assignment: CDR1 LGHNA and CDR2 YNFKEQ. CDR3 size: 18 residues. V gave up 1 base and J gave up 9 bases; unmatched junction bases: 16. CDR3 in amino acids: CASSQGSSGGAEVRTQYF. The CDR3 DNA sequence: TGTGCCAGCAGCCAAGGATCCAGCGGGGGGGCCGAGGTCCGGACGCAGTATTTT.

In this sample, this clone turned up once. This chain joins TRBV4-1 and TRBJ2-7; 8 bases line up with TRBD2. V lost 5 bases to trimming and J lost 7 bases; unmatched junction nucleotides: 4. The length of the CDR3 is 12 residues. The germline V gene has CDR1 MGHRA and CDR2 YSYEKL. CDR3 nucleotides: TGCGCCAGCAGCGCGGGGGGAAGGGAGCAGTACTTC. This codes for CASSAGGREQYF.

The chain couples TRBV18 to TRBJ1-2; no firm D call. Trimming cost V 2 bases and J 4 bases, with 8 bases left between them. From germline, CDR1 is KGHSH and CDR2 LQKENI. The CDR3 consists of 13 residues. Here the CDR3 reads CASSPKQLYGYTF. The CDR3 region has the DNA TGTGCCAGCTCACCAAAACAGCTCTATGGCTACACCTTC.

V usage is TRBV12-3 or TRBV12-4 and J usage is TRBJ1-1; D unclear. Trimming cost V 6 bases and J 6 bases, with 8 bases left between them. This CDR3 region has 11 residues. The CDR3 here is CASRRAAEAFF. The CDR3 bases are TGTGCCAGCAGAAGGGCGGCTGAAGCTTTCTTT.

J is TRBJ2-1 and V is TRBV9; D might be TRBD1 (5 bases). V shed 0 bases and J shed 4 bases, with 14 bases lying between them. This CDR3 has 16 amino acids. CDR1 is SGDLS and CDR2 is YYNGEE in the germline V gene. CDR3 amino acids: CASSVDGAASYNEQFF. DNA for the CDR3: TGTGCCAGCAGCGTAGATGGGGCCGCTTCGTACAATGAGCAGTTCTTC.

The chain links TRBV12-3 or TRBV12-4 to TRBJ2-3, with TRBD2 as a possible D gene (5 bases). V was pared by 8 bases and J by 0 bases, with 9 bases between. This CDR3 spans 13 amino acids. The CDR3 protein is CASGGTSTDTQYF. CDR3 DNA: TGTGCCAGCGGAGGTACTAGCACAGATACGCAGTATTTT.

The chain links TRBV5-1 to TRBJ2-2; D gene uncertain. The CDR3 totals 13 residues. Trimming left V 4 bases short and J 8 bases short, with 12 bases between. CDR1 is SGHRS and CDR2 is YFSETQ in the germline V gene. The CDR3 DNA follows: TGCGCCAGCAGCCTAATAGAACAGGGGGAGCTGTTTTTT. Amino acids: CASSLIEQGELFF. The variable domain in full, completed from reference TRBV5-1 and TRBJ2-2, reads KAGVTQTPRYLIKTRGQQVTLSCSPISGHRSVSWYQQTPGQGLQFLFEYFSETQRNKGNFPGRFSGRQFSNSRSEMNVSTLELGDSALYLCASSLIEQGELFFGEGSRLTVL.

The gene calls are TRBV5-1 and TRBJ1-2, with 8 nucleotides matching TRBD1. Per germline, CDR1 SGHRS and CDR2 YFSETQ. This CDR3 region has 15 residues. V dropped 1 base and J dropped 8; count of bases not matched to a gene: 10. CDR3 loop: CASSLRADRGAGYTF. In DNA, the CDR3 is TGCGCCAGCAGCTTGAGGGCCGACAGGGGCGCAGGCTACACCTTC.

The chain combines TRBV7-6 with TRBJ1-3; D gene ambiguous. There are 14 residues in the CDR3. V was shortened by 3 bases and J by 3 bases, with 9 bases between the two germline ends. Germline CDR1 is SGHVS and CDR2 is FNYEAQ. The CDR3 loop reads CASSLSGLGNTIYF. The CDR3 nucleotides read TGTGCCAGCAGCTTGTCTGGGCTTGGAAACACCATATATTTT. Together with reference TRBV7-6 and TRBJ1-3, the CDR3 gives the full variable domain: GAGVSQSPRYKVTKRGQDVALRCDPISGHVSLYWYRQALGQGPEFLTYFNYEAQQDKSGLPNDRFSAERPEGSISTLTIQRTEQRDSAMYRCASSLSGLGNTIYFGEGSWLTVV.

The chain joins TRBV5-5 to TRBJ1-2; D may be TRBD1 (6 bases). Deletions cut 4 bases from V and 4 bases from J, with 17 bases between. The CDR3 contains 15 residues. The germline V gene encodes CDR1 SGHKS and CDR2 YYEKEE (reference sequence). CDR3 nucleotide sequence: TGTGCCAGCAGCCAGAATTCGGGACATCTCTATGGCTACACCTTC. Translation: CASSQNSGHLYGYTF. Together with reference TRBV5-5 and TRBJ1-2, the CDR3 gives the full variable domain: DAGVTQSPTHLIKTRGQQVTLRCSPISGHKSVSWYQQVLGQGPQFIFQYYEKEERGRGNFPDRFSARQFPNYSSELNVNALLLGDSALYLCASSQNSGHLYGYTFGSGTRLTVV.

The table lists this clone with a count of one. This chain connects TRBV27 to TRBJ2-3; tentatively, D is TRBD2 (5 bases). The germline V gene has CDR1 MNHEY and CDR2 SMNVEV (reference sequence). Trimming shortened V by 8 bases and J by 2 bases, and 8 bases separated the two germline ends. The CDR3 is 12 amino acids. CDR3 residues: CASAGNTDTQYF. The CDR3 bases are TGTGCCAGCGCCGGGAACACAGATACGCAGTATTTT.

V usage is TRBV5-1 and J usage is TRBJ2-7; D possibly corresponds to TRBD1 (5 bases). The length of the CDR3 is 17 residues. Germline loops: CDR1 SGHRS, CDR2 YFSETQ. Trimming took 0 bases from V and 1 from J, leaving 17 bases between them. The CDR3 sequence: CASSLEPTVRPSYEQYF. The CDR3 bases are TGCGCCAGCAGCTTGGAACCGACAGTCCGTCCGTCCTACGAGCAGTACTTC.